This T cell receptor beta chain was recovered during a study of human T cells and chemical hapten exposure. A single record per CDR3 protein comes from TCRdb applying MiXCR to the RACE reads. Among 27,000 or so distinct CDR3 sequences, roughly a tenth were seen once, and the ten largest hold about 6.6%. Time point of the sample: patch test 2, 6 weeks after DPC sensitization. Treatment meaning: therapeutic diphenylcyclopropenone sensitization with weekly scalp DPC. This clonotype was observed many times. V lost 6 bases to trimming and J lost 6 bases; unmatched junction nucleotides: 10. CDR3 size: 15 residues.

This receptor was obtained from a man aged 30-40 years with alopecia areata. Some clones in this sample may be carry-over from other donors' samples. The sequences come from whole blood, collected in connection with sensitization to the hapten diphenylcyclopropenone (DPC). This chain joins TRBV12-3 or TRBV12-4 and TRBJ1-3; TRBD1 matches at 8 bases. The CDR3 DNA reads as TGTGCCAGCAGCCCACGCGGACAGGGTGAAAACACCATATATTTT. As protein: CASSPRGQGENTIYF.